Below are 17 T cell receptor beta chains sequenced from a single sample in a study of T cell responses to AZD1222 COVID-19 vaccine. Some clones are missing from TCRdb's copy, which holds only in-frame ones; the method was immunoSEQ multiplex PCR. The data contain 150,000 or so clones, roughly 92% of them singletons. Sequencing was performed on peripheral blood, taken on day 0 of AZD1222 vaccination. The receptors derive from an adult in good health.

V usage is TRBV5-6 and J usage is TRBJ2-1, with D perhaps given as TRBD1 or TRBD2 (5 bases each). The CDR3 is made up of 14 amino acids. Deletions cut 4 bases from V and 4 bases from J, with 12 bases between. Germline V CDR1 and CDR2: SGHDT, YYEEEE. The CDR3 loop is CASSLPGPYNEQFF. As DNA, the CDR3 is TGTGCCAGCAGCCTCCCGGGACCATACAATGAGCAGTTCTTC.

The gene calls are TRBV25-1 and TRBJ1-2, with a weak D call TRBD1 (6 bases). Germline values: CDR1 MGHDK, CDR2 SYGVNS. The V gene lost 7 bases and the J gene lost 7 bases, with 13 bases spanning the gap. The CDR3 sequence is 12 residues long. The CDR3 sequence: CASTEGGFGYTF. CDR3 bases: TGTGCCAGCACCGAAGGGGGGTTTGGCTACACCTTC.

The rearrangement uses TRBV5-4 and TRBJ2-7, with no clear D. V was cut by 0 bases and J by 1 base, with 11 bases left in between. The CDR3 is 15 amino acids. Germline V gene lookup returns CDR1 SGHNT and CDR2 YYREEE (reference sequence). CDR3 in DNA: TGTGCCAGCAGCTTGGGCCCAGGATATTCCTACGAGCAGTACTTC. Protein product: CASSLGPGYSYEQYF.

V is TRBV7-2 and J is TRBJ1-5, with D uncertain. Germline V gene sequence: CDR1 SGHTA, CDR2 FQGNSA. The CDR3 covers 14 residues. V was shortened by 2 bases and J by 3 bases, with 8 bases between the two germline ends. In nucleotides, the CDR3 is TGTGCCAGCAGCTTAATAATCTTCAATCAGCCCCAGCATTTT. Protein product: CASSLIIFNQPQHF.

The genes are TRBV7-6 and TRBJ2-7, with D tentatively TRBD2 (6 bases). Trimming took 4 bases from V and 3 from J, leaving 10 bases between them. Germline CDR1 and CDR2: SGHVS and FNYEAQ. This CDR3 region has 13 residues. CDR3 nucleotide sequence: TGTGCCAGCAGCTGGGGGACTGGCTACGAGCAGTACTTC. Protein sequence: CASSWGTGYEQYF.

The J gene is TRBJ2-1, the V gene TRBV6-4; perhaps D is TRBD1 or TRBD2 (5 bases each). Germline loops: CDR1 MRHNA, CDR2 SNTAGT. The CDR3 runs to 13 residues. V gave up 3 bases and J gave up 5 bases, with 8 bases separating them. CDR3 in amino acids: CASSEMGDNEQFF. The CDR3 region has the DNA TGTGCCAGCAGTGAAATGGGGGACAATGAGCAGTTCTTC.

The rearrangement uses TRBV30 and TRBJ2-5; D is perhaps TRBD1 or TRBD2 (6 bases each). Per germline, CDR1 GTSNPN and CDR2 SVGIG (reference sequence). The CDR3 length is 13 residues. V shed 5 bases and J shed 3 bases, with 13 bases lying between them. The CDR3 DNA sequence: TGTGCCTGGGCCGGCGGGGACAAAGAGACCCAGTACTTC. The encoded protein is CAWAGGDKETQYF.

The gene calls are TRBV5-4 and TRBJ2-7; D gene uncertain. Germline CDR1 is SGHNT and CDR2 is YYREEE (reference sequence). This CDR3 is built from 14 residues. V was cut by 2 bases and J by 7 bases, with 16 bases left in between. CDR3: CASSLLGSAGEQYF. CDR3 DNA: TGTGCCAGCAGCTTATTAGGGTCCGCCGGGGAGCAGTACTTC.

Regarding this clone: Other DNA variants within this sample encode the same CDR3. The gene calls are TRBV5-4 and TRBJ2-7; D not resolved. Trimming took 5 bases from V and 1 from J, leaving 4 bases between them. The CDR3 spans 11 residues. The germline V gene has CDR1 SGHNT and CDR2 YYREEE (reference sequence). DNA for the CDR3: TGTGCCAGCAGTTCATCCTACGAGCAGTACTTC. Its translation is CASSSSYEQYF.

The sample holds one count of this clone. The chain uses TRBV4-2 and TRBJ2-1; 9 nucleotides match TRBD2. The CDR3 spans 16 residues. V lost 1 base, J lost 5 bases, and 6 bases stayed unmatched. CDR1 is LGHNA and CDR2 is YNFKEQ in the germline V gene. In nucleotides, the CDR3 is TGTGCCAGCAGCCAAGGGGAGACTAGCGGAGACAATGAGCAGTTCTTC. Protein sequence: CASSQGETSGDNEQFF.

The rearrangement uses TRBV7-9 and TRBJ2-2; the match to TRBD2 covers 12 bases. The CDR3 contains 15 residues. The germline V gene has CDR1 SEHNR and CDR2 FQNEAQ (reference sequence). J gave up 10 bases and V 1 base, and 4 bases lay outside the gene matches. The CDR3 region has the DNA TGTGCCAGCAGCTTAGGACTAGCGGGAGTGGAGGAGCTGTTTTTT. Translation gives CASSLGLAGVEELFF.

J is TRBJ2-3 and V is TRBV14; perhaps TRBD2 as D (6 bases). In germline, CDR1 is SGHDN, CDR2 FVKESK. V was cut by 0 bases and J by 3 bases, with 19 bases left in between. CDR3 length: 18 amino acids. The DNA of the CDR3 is TGTGCCAGCAGCCAAGATTATGGGCTAGCGATTAGGACAGATACGCAGTATTTT. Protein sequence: CASSQDYGLAIRTDTQYF.

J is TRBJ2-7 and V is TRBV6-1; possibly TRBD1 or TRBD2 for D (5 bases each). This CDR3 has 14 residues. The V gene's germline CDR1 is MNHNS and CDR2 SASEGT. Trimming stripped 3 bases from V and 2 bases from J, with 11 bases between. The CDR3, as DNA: TGTGCCAGCAGTGATGGAAGGGGACCCTACGAGCAGTACTTC. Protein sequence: CASSDGRGPYEQYF.

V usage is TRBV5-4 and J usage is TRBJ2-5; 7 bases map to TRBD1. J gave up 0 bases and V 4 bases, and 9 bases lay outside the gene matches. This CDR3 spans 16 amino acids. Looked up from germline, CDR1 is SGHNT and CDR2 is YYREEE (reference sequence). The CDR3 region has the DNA TGTGCCAGCAGCCTTGGGACAGCACCGTACCAAGAGACCCAGTACTTC. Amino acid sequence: CASSLGTAPYQETQYF.

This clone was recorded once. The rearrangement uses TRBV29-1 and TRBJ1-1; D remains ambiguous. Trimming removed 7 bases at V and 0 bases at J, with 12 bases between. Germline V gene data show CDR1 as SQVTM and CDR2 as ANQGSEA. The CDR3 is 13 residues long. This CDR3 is CSAGRELNTEAFF. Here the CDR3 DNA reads TGCAGCGCCGGACGGGAACTGAACACTGAAGCTTTCTTT. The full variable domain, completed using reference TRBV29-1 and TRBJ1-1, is SAVISQKPSRDICQRGTSLTIQCQVDSQVTMMFWYRQQPGQSLTLIATANQGSEATYESGFVIDKFPISRPNLTFSTLTVSNMSPEDSSIYLCSAGRELNTEAFFGQGTRLTVV.

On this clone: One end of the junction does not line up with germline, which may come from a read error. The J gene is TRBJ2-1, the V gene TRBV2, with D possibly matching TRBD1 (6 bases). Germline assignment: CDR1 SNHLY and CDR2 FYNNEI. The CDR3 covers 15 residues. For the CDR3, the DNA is TGTGCCAGCAGGGAAGACAGGTCAACCTACAATGAGCAGTTCTTC. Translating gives CASREDRSTYNEQFF.

CDR3: CASSSDSGLADRNEQFF. The CDR3 region has the DNA TGTGCCAGCAGCTCGGACTCTGGACTAGCGGACCGCAATGAGCAGTTCTTC. The J gene is TRBJ2-1, the V gene TRBV7-2, with 10 bases identical to TRBD2. Germline CDR1 and CDR2: SGHTA and FQGNSA. This CDR3 comprises 17 residues. The J segment lost 6 bases and the V segment lost 4 bases, leaving 12 bases of the junction unmatched.